The sequence of this TCR beta chain was determined in a study of radiation and T cells in renal cell carcinoma. Looking at the study overall: Nephrectomy followed 15 Gy stereotactic body radiation by 4 weeks.

V was pared by 0 bases and J by 3 bases, with 11 bases between. Germline V gene data show CDR1 as SGHDN and CDR2 as FVKESK. The CDR3 covers 15 residues. Study-wide points: In blood, top tumor clones expanded by 2 weeks, shrinking by 4.

Libraries were prepared by immunoSEQ multiplex PCR; TCRdb keeps only in-frame clonotypes and omits some of them. The sample includes some 120,000 clones, approximately 90% of them seen just once. Details on this clone: Its antigen is still unknown.

Time point described: blood 2 weeks post-SBRT. Treatment defined: 15 Gy SBRT to primary tumor, nephrectomy 4 weeks later. This renal cell carcinoma was of the clear cell type. The source is a woman aged 70-85 years with renal cell carcinoma. V gene TRBV14 combines with J gene TRBJ1-2, with D tentatively TRBD1 (6 bases). The input for sequencing was blood, taken from a patient whose treatment included radiotherapy and nephrectomy. This chain's CDR3 is CASSQDVGHHYGYTF. The CDR3, as DNA: TGTGCCAGCAGCCAAGATGTGGGACACCACTATGGCTACACCTTC.